These 18 T cell receptor beta chains were sequenced from one sample in a study of beta chain features in type 1 diabetes. TCRB transcripts that were expressed got sequenced, as all of the isolated RNA had been reverse transcribed. Some clones are missing from TCRdb's copy, which holds only in-frame ones; the method was immunoSEQ multiplex PCR. The sample gives fewer than 650,000 clones, about 14% of which show up once; approximately 0.087% is in the top ten. Sequencing was done on a sample of naive CD4+ T cells from blood. The receptors stem from a man younger than 35 in good health.

In this sample, this clone turned up a few times. This rearrangement joins TRBV7-2 to TRBJ2-3; 9 nucleotides align to TRBD2. The trim removed 7 bases at V and 3 bases at J, leaving 11 bases unmatched. The germline V gene has CDR1 SGHTA and CDR2 FQGNSA. CDR3 length equals 16 residues. The chain's CDR3 is CASTRRRAGGTDTQYF. The CDR3 DNA sequence: TGTGCCAGCACCCGAAGGCGAGCGGGAGGAACAGATACGCAGTATTTT.

This chain connects TRBV5-1 to TRBJ2-3; TRBD1 matches at 7 bases. CDR3 length: 14 amino acids. J gave up 1 base and V 4 bases, and 3 bases lay outside the gene matches. The germline CDR1 and CDR2 sequences are SGHRS and YFSETQ. The CDR3 DNA reads as TGCGCCAGCAGCATAGGGACAGGCACAGATACGCAGTATTTT. This translates into CASSIGTGTDTQYF.

In its sample, this clone was seen a few times. This sample also contains other DNA sequences that code for the same CDR3. The rearrangement joins TRBV9 to TRBJ2-7; 11 bases map to TRBD2. Per the germline V gene, CDR1 is SGDLS and CDR2 is YYNGEE. The CDR3 totals 15 residues. J gave up 6 bases and V 0 bases, and 5 bases lay outside the gene matches. CDR3 region: CASSVGGLAGGEQYF. CDR3 nucleotide sequence: TGTGCCAGCAGCGTAGGGGGGCTAGCGGGAGGCGAGCAGTACTTC.

This chain connects TRBV7-7 to TRBJ2-7; D not certain. There are 17 residues in the CDR3. Germline CDR1 and CDR2: SSHAT and FNYEAQ (reference sequence). Trimming left V 1 base short and J 3 bases short, with 19 bases between. The CDR3 region is CASSLVEKDPWDYEQYF. The CDR3 DNA is TGTGCCAGCAGCTTAGTGGAGAAGGACCCCTGGGACTACGAGCAGTACTTC.

The V and J genes are TRBV19 and TRBJ1-1; D is ambiguous. Trimming cost V 2 bases and J 0 bases, with 10 bases left between them. The CDR3 totals 15 residues. Germline assignment: CDR1 LNHDA and CDR2 SQIVND (reference sequence). CDR3 sequence: CASSIRAILNTEAFF. The CDR3, as DNA: TGTGCCAGTAGTATAAGGGCAATACTGAACACTGAAGCTTTCTTT.

This clone was detected a few times. The chain recombines TRBV10-3 with TRBJ1-2, with D maybe TRBD1 (5 bases). CDR1 is ENHRY and CDR2 is SYGVKD in the germline V gene. CDR3 length: 14 amino acids. Trimming removed 0 bases from V and 4 bases from J, with 9 bases in between. CDR3 region: CAISESWGGYGYTF. The CDR3, as DNA: TGTGCCATCAGTGAGTCATGGGGGGGCTATGGCTACACCTTC.

The chain uses TRBV6-6 and TRBJ2-3, with D perhaps TRBD2 (6 bases). CDR3 size: 15 residues. Germline V gene data show CDR1 as MNHNY and CDR2 as SVGAGI (reference sequence). V dropped 7 bases and J dropped 2 bases, with 16 bases sitting between them. The CDR3 spells CASTSRAGYTDTQYF. The CDR3 DNA reads TGTGCCAGCACCTCTAGGGCGGGGTACACAGATACGCAGTATTTT.

Remarks on this clone: One end of the junction does not line up with germline, which may come from a read error. The rearrangement joins TRBV15 to TRBJ2-7; D gene ambiguous. Germline CDR1 is LNHNV and CDR2 is YYDKDF (reference sequence). The CDR3 loop spans 11 amino acids. CDR3 residues: CATSRDSLHSF. CDR3 nucleotide sequence: TGTGCCACCAGCAGAGATTCCTTGCACAGCTTC.

The chain is built from TRBV19 and TRBJ2-1; 8 positions agree with TRBD1. The CDR3 has 15 residues. Germline V gene data show CDR1 as LNHDA and CDR2 as SQIVND (reference sequence). V trimming: 4 bases; J trimming: 4 bases; junction bases outside the gene matches: 6. In DNA, the CDR3 is TGTGCCAGTAGTAAAGGGACAGGAATATACAATGAGCAGTTCTTC. Its protein is CASSKGTGIYNEQFF.

J is TRBJ2-3 and V is TRBV7-3, with TRBD1 identical over 7 bases. Losses at the gene ends were 5 bases for V and 4 bases for J; bases not matched to a gene: 3. CDR1 SGHTA and CDR2 FQGTGA come from the germline V gene. CDR3 length: 13 amino acids. The CDR3 DNA is TGTGCCAGCAGCACCCAGGGGGCAGATACGCAGTATTTT. It is translated as CASSTQGADTQYF.

In this sample, this clone turned up a few times. V is TRBV6-6 and J is TRBJ1-3; D not certain. Deletions cut 7 bases from V and 0 bases from J, with 13 bases between. This CDR3 has 15 residues. The germline CDR1 and CDR2 sequences are MNHNY and SVGAGI (reference sequence). CDR3 DNA sequence: TGTGCCAGCAAATCCGGACTGAGCTCTGGAAACACCATATATTTT. Encoded protein: CASKSGLSSGNTIYF.

The V gene is TRBV9, the J gene TRBJ2-3; tentative D call: TRBD2 (6 bases). Germline V gene sequence: CDR1 SGDLS, CDR2 YYNGEE. With 4 bases removed from V and 3 bases from J, the gap between germline ends came to 21 bases. The CDR3 totals 17 residues. As DNA, the CDR3 is TGTGCCAGCAGCAAGACGGCCGGGGGAAGAGGGACAGATACGCAGTATTTT. This encodes CASSKTAGGRGTDTQYF.

There are a few counts of this clone. The rearrangement links TRBV18 to TRBJ2-7; D might be TRBD2 (6 bases). Trimming took 2 bases from V and 2 from J, leaving 10 bases between them. Germline V gene data show CDR1 as KGHSH and CDR2 as LQKENI. The CDR3 sequence is 14 residues long. In nucleotides, the CDR3 is TGTGCCAGCTCACCAGGAGGGGTACCCTACGAGCAGTACTTC. Residues: CASSPGGVPYEQYF.

This rearrangement joins TRBV7-2 to TRBJ1-2; maybe TRBD1 (5 bases). Trimming stripped 2 bases from V and 8 bases from J, with 12 bases between. The CDR3 sequence is 13 residues long. Germline V gene lookup returns CDR1 SGHTA and CDR2 FQGNSA. DNA of the CDR3: TGTGCCAGCAGCTTACAGGGAAAGAACGGCTACACCTTC. This encodes CASSLQGKNGYTF.

J is TRBJ2-7 and V is TRBV5-1; TRBD1 agrees at 10 bases. Trimming cost V 3 bases and J 0 bases; bases outside gene matches: 6. In germline, CDR1 is SGHRS, CDR2 YFSETQ. This CDR3 contains 16 residues. The chain's CDR3 is CASSYSGTGASYEQYF. The CDR3 coding sequence is TGCGCCAGCAGCTATTCCGGGACAGGGGCCTCCTACGAGCAGTACTTC.

This clone was observed a handful of times. The CDR3 does not close with the conserved phenylalanine or tryptophan, likely indicating a read error. It is unclear where the CDR3 begins or ends on the DNA, so no DNA is shown, and the CDR3 is as TCRdb lists it. The CDR3 is CASSGASDRS. The chain is built from TRBV9 and TRBJ1-2; the D call in the table, TRBD1, was not verified against the DNA. The CDR3 comprises 10 residues, both ends counted. Germline CDR1 SGDLS, CDR2 YYNGEE.

V gene TRBV5-4 combines with J gene TRBJ1-4; no clear D gene. V lost 2 bases to trimming and J lost 0 bases, with 11 bases between them. From germline, CDR1 is SGHNT and CDR2 YYREEE (reference sequence). The CDR3 length is 16 residues. Here the CDR3 DNA reads TGTGCCAGCAGCTTCGGCAGCCTTGCAACTAATGAAAAACTGTTTTTT. Protein: CASSFGSLATNEKLFF.

This clone was counted only a few times. The rearrangement joins TRBV7-2 to TRBJ1-2; D gene unclear. Trimming removed 1 base at V and 0 bases at J, with 9 bases between. The CDR3 runs 15 residues. CDR1 is SGHTA, CDR2 FQGNSA, per germline. The CDR3, as DNA: TGTGCCAGCAGCTTAGTGGCCGGGACTAACTATGGCTACACCTTC. Residues: CASSLVAGTNYGYTF.